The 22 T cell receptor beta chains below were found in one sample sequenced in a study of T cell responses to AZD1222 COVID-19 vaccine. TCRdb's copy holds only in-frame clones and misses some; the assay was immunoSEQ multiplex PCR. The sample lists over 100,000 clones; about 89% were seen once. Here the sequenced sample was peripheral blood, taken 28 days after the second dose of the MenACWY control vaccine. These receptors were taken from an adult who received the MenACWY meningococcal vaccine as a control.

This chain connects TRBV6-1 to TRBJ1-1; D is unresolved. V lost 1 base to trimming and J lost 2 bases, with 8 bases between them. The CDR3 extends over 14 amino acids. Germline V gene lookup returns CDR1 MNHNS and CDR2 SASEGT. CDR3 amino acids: CASSEGGINTEAFF. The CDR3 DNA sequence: TGTGCCAGCAGTGAAGGAGGGATTAACACTGAAGCTTTCTTT.

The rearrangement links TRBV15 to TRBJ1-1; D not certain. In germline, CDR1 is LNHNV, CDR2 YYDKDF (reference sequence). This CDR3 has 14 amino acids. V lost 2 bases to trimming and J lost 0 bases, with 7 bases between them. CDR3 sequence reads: CATSRQTLNTEAFF. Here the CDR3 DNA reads TGTGCCACCAGCAGACAAACCCTGAACACTGAAGCTTTCTTT.

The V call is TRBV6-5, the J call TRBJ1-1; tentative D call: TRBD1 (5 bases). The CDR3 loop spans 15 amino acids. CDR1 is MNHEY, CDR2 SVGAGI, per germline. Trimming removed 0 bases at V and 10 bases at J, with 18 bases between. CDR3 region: CASSYSRGQGGGAFF. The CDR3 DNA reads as TGTGCCAGCAGTTACTCTCGGGGTCAGGGCGGCGGAGCTTTCTTT.

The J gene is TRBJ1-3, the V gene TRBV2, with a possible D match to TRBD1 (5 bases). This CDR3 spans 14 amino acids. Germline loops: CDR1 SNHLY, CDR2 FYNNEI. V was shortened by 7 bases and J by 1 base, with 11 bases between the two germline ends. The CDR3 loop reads CASKTGTSGNTIYF. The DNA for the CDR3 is TGTGCCAGCAAGACCGGGACGTCTGGAAACACCATATATTTT. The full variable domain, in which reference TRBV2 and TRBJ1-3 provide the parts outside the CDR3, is EPEVTQTPSHQVTQMGQEVILRCVPISNHLYFYWYRQILGQKVEFLVSFYNNEISEKSEIFDDQFSVERPDGSNFTLKIRSTKLEDSAMYFCASKTGTSGNTIYFGEGSWLTVV.

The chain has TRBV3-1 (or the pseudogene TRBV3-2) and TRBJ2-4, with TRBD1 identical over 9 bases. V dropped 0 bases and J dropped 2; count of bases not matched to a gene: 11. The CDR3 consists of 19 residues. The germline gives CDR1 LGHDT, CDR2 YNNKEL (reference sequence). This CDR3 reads CASSQDSGTGRSTKNIQYF. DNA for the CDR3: TGTGCCAGCAGCCAAGATTCCGGGACAGGGAGAAGCACCAAAAACATTCAGTACTTC.

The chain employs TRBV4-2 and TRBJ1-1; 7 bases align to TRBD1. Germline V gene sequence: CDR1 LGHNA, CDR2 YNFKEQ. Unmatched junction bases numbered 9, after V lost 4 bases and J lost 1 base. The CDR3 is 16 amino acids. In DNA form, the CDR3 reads TGTGCCAGCAGCCCCCGGGACAGACATTCGAACACTGAAGCTTTCTTT. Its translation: CASSPRDRHSNTEAFF.

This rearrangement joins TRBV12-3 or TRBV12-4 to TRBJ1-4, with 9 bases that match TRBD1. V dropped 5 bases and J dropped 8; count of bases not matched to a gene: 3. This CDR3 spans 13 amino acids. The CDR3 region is CASSLGTGEKLFF. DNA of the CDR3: TGTGCCAGCAGTCTGGGGACAGGGGAAAAACTGTTTTTT.

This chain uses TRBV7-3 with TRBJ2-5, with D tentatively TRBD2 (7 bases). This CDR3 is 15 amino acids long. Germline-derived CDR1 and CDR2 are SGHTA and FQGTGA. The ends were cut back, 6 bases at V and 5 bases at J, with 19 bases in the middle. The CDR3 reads CASSPGEGQGETQYF. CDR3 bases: TGTGCCAGCAGTCCCGGGGAGGGGCAGGGGGAGACCCAGTACTTC.

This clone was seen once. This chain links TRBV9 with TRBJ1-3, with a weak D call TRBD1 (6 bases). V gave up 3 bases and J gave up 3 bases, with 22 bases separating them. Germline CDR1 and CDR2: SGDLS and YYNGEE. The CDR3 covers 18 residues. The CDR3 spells CASSEFPVSGGLGNTIYF. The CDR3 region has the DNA TGTGCCAGCAGCGAGTTCCCGGTATCGGGGGGGCTTGGAAACACCATATATTTT.

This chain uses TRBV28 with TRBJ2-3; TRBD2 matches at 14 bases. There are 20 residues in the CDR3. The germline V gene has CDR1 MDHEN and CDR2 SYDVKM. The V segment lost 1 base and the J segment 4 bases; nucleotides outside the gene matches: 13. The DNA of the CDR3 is TGTGCCAGCAGTTTATTGGGGACTAGCGGGGGCCAAATAAGGGCAGATACGCAGTATTTT. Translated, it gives CASSLLGTSGGQIRADTQYF.

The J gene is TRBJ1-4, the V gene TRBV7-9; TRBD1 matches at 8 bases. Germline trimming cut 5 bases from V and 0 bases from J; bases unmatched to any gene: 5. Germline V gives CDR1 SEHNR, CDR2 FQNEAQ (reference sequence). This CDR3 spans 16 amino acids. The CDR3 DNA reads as TGTGCCAGCAGCCTCGGACAGGGTGCAACTAATGAAAAACTGTTTTTT. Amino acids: CASSLGQGATNEKLFF.

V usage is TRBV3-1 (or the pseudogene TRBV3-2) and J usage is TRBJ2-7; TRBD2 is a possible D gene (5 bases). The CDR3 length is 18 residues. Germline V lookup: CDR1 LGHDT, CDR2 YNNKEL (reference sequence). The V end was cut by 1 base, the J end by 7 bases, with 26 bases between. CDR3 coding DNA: TGTGCCAGCAGCCAAGGTGTTGGACTTAGGTCCTCCTACGTGGAGCAGTACTTC. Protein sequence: CASSQGVGLRSSYVEQYF.

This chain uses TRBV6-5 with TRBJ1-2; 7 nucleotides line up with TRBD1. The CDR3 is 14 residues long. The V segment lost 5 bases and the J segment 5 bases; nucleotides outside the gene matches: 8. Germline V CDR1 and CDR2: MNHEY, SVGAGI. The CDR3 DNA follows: TGTGCCAGCAGTCCCTACCGGGACAGATATGGCTACACCTTC. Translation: CASSPYRDRYGYTF.

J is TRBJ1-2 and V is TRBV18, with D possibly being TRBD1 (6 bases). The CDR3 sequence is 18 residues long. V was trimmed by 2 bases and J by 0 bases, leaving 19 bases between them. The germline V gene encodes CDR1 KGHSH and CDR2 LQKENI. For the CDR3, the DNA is TGTGCCAGCTCACCAAGGGGCCCCGGGACACCATCTAACTATGGCTACACCTTC. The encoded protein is CASSPRGPGTPSNYGYTF.

As DNA, the CDR3 is TGTGCCAGCAGCTTAGGGGGACAGGGGGAGACCCAGTACTTC. Translating it yields CASSLGGQGETQYF. V is TRBV7-9 and J is TRBJ2-5; 10 bases are shared with TRBD1. CDR3 size: 14 residues. J gave up 5 bases and V 1 base, and 1 base lay outside the gene matches. Germline-derived CDR1 and CDR2 are SEHNR and FQNEAQ (reference sequence). Using reference TRBV7-9 and TRBJ2-5 for the parts outside the CDR3, the full variable domain is DTGVSQNPRHKITKRGQNVTFRCDPISEHNRLYWYRQTLGQGPEFLTYFQNEAQLEKSRLLSDRFSAERPKGSFSTLEIQRTEQGDSAMYLCASSLGGQGETQYFGPGTRLLVL.

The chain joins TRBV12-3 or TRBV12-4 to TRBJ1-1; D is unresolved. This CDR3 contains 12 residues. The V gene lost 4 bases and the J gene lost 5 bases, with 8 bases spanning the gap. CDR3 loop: CASSYSFTEAFF. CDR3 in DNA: TGTGCCAGCAGTTATTCTTTTACTGAAGCTTTCTTT.

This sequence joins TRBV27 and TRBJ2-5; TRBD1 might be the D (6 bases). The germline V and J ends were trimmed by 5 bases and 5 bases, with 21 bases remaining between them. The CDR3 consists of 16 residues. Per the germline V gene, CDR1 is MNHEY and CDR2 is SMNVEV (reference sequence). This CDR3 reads CASSTMGRGYSETQYF. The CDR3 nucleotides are TGTGCCAGCAGTACTATGGGCAGGGGTTATTCGGAGACCCAGTACTTC.

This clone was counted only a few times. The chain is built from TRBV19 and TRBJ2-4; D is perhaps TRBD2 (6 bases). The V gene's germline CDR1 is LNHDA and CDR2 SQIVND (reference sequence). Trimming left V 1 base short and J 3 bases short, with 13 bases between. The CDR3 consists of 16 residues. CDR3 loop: CASSIGGKQGKNIQYF. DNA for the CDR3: TGTGCCAGTAGTATAGGCGGGAAGCAGGGCAAAAACATTCAGTACTTC.

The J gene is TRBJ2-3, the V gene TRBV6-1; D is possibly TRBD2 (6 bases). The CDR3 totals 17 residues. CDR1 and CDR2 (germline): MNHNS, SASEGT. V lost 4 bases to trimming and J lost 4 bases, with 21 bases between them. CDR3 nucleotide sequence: TGTGCCAGCAGTGGAGGGAGGACTATAACCGGGCCAGATACGCAGTATTTT. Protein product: CASSGGRTITGPDTQYF.

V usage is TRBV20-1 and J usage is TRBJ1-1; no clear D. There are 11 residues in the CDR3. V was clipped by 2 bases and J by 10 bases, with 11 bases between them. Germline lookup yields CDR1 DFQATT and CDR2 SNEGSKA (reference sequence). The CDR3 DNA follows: TGCAGTGCTAGACTGGAGACATCAGCTTTCTTT. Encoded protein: CSARLETSAFF.

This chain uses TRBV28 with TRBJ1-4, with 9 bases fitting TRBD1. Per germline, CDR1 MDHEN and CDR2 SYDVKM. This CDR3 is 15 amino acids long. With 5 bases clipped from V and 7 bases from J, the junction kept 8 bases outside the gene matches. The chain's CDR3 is CASSVEGQGSEKLFF. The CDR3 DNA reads TGTGCCAGCAGTGTAGAGGGACAGGGAAGTGAAAAACTGTTTTTT.

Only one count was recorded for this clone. The chain's CDR3 is CASSLQGRSNQPQHF. The DNA of the CDR3 is TGTGCCAGCAGCCTACAGGGTAGGAGCAATCAGCCCCAGCATTTT. This chain connects TRBV7-8 to TRBJ1-5, with D tentatively TRBD1 (6 bases). The germline V and J ends were trimmed by 5 bases and 1 base, with 12 bases remaining between them. Germline CDR1 SGHVS, CDR2 FQNEAQ. This CDR3 is 15 amino acids long.